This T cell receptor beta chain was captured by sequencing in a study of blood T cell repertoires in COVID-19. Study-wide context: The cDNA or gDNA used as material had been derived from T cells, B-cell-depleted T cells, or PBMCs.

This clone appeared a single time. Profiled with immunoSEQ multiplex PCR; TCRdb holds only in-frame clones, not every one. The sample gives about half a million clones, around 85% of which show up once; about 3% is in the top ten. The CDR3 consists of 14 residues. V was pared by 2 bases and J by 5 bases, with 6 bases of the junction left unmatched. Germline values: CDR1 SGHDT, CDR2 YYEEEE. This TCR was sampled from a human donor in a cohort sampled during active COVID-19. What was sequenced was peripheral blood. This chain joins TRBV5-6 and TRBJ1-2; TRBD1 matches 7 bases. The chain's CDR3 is CASSLQGQDYGYTF. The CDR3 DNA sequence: TGTGCCAGCAGCTTACAGGGGCAGGATTATGGCTACACCTTC.